The 19 T cell receptor beta chains in this list originate from one sample, sequenced in a study of T cell responses to AZD1222 COVID-19 vaccine. This table comes from immunoSEQ multiplex PCR, and its TCRdb copy is limited to in-frame clones, with some not included. The table includes about 130,000 clones, approximately 85% detected once. The specimen comprised peripheral blood, sampled on day 0 of AZD1222 vaccination. The receptors come from an adult in good health.

The V call is TRBV6-4, the J call TRBJ2-6; tentative D call: TRBD2 (5 bases). This CDR3 has 17 amino acids. Deletions cut 8 bases from V and 0 bases from J, with 17 bases between. Germline V lookup: CDR1 MRHNA, CDR2 SNTAGT. CDR3 sequence: CASAAGFTSSGANVLTF. CDR3 sequence (DNA): TGTGCCAGCGCAGCTGGTTTTACTAGCTCTGGGGCCAACGTCCTGACTTTC.

Worth noting for this clone: Distinct nucleotide sequences in the sample also encode this CDR3. This sequence joins TRBV6-5 and TRBJ1-5; D is unresolved. Trimming shortened V by 6 bases and J by 4 bases, and 13 bases separated the two germline ends. CDR1 is MNHEY and CDR2 is SVGAGI in the germline V gene. This CDR3 spans 14 amino acids. The CDR3 nucleotides are TGTGCCAGCAGCCGGACGGGTGGAAATCAGCCCCAGCATTTT. The encoded protein is CASSRTGGNQPQHF.

The chain combines TRBV5-6 with TRBJ1-2; D is ambiguous. V was pared by 2 bases and J by 4 bases, with 9 bases between. Looked up from germline, CDR1 is SGHDT and CDR2 is YYEEEE. This CDR3 contains 13 residues. The CDR3 DNA follows: TGTGCCAGCAGCTTTGGCCGGTTCTATGGCTACACCTTC. Protein: CASSFGRFYGYTF.

The chain combines TRBV4-2 with TRBJ1-4; TRBD1 might be the D (5 bases). The CDR3 is 17 residues long. Deletions cut 4 bases from V and 0 bases from J, with 15 bases between. The V gene's germline CDR1 is LGHNA and CDR2 YNFKEQ. The DNA for the CDR3 is TGTGCCAGCAGCCGGGGGGTACGGGGGACAACTAATGAAAAACTGTTTTTT. It specifies CASSRGVRGTTNEKLFF.

The chain is built from TRBV7-2 and TRBJ2-1; TRBD2 might be the D (6 bases). The V gene lost 6 bases and the J gene lost 1 base, with 13 bases spanning the gap. The CDR3 consists of 15 residues. The V gene's germline CDR1 is SGHTA and CDR2 FQGNSA. The CDR3 spells CASRILGGSYNEQFF. DNA for the CDR3: TGTGCCAGCAGGATTCTGGGGGGTTCCTACAATGAGCAGTTCTTC.

This clone was seen just once. The V and J genes are TRBV7-3 and TRBJ2-4; D unclear. The CDR3 is 14 amino acids. Trimming shortened V by 5 bases and J by 7 bases, and 15 bases separated the two germline ends. Germline V lookup: CDR1 SGHTA, CDR2 FQGTGA. The CDR3 sequence: CASSPTYIDNIQYF. DNA of the CDR3: TGTGCCAGCAGCCCAACTTATATCGATAACATTCAGTACTTC.

V and J are TRBV24-1 and TRBJ2-7; 10 positions agree with TRBD2. With 5 bases clipped from V and 2 bases from J, the junction kept 2 bases outside the gene matches. Germline V CDR1 and CDR2: KGHDR, SFDVKD. This CDR3 region has 14 residues. CDR3 protein: CATSASGGAYEQYF. CDR3 nucleotide sequence: TGTGCCACCAGTGCGAGCGGGGGGGCCTACGAGCAGTACTTC.

The gene calls are TRBV12-3 or TRBV12-4 and TRBJ1-2, with D hard to call. The CDR3 is 13 residues long. The V end lost 6 bases, the J end lost 2 bases, and 10 bases lay between the germline ends. The CDR3 loop reads CASSRTPNYGYTF. Written as DNA, the CDR3 is TGTGCCAGCAGCCGAACACCGAACTATGGCTACACCTTC.

The count of this clone is one. Other DNA sequences in the same sample also yield this CDR3. The chain couples TRBV6-5 to TRBJ1-2, with TRBD1 matching over 10 bases. The CDR3 totals 13 residues. Germline CDR1 and CDR2: MNHEY and SVGAGI. With V trimmed by 6 bases and J by 8 bases, 6 bases remained unmatched. The CDR3 coding sequence is TGTGCCAGCAGCCTGACAGGGGGCTACGGCTACACCTTC. Protein product: CASSLTGGYGYTF.

The chain has TRBV19 and TRBJ2-3; 9 bases line up with TRBD1. This CDR3 region has 14 residues. V was clipped by 5 bases and J by 5 bases; unmatched bases: 5. Germline lookup yields CDR1 LNHDA and CDR2 SQIVND (reference sequence). The CDR3 DNA is TGTGCCAGTAGTGCCGGGACAGGGAGAGATACGCAGTATTTT. Its translation: CASSAGTGRDTQYF.

V usage is TRBV7-9 and J usage is TRBJ1-4; tentatively, D is TRBD1 (6 bases). Trimming took 5 bases from V and 0 from J, leaving 19 bases between them. The germline gives CDR1 SEHNR, CDR2 FQNEAQ (reference sequence). The CDR3 consists of 18 residues. CDR3 amino acids: CASSKKGVRDATNEKLFF. CDR3 coding DNA: TGTGCCAGCAGCAAGAAGGGGGTCAGGGACGCAACTAATGAAAAACTGTTTTTT.

This chain connects TRBV30 to TRBJ2-7; D ambiguous. The V gene lost 1 base and the J gene lost 3 bases, with 10 bases spanning the gap. Germline V gene lookup returns CDR1 GTSNPN and CDR2 SVGIG (reference sequence). This CDR3 spans 13 amino acids. The CDR3 sequence: CAWSEDQFYEQYF. The CDR3 nucleotides are TGTGCCTGGAGTGAGGATCAATTCTACGAGCAGTACTTC.

This chain connects TRBV6-2 or TRBV6-3 to TRBJ1-1; D remains unclear. From germline, CDR1 is MNHEY and CDR2 SVGEGT. The ends were cut back, 5 bases at V and 1 base at J, with 17 bases in the middle. The CDR3 covers 16 residues. The CDR3 DNA sequence: TGTGCCAGCAGTACATCAAGGTGGGAAAAGAACACTGAAGCTTTCTTT. Amino acids: CASSTSRWEKNTEAFF.

The V and J genes are TRBV30 and TRBJ1-2; D remains unclear. CDR1 and CDR2 (germline): GTSNPN, SVGIG (reference sequence). V was shortened by 6 bases and J by 7 bases, with 12 bases between the two germline ends. The CDR3 loop spans 11 amino acids. In DNA, the CDR3 is TGTGCCTGCAGGAGTTCGGCTGGCTACACCTTC. This translates into CACRSSAGYTF.

The CDR3 DNA follows: TGTGCCAGCAGCCAAGCCCTCGAGCAGTTCTTC. The encoded protein is CASSQALEQFF. The chain recombines TRBV3-1 (or the pseudogene TRBV3-2) with TRBJ2-1; D gene unclear. This CDR3 is 11 amino acids long. The germline V gene encodes CDR1 LGHDT and CDR2 YNNKEL (reference sequence). Trimming shortened V by 1 base and J by 10 bases, and 5 bases separated the two germline ends.

This clone was seen a few times. V usage is TRBV21-1 and J usage is TRBJ1-5; the table assigns TRBD1, which was not confirmed against the DNA. TRBV21-1 is recorded as a pseudogene. The CDR3 sequence is 18 residues long. In nucleotides, the CDR3 is TGTGCCAGCAGCAAGGGGGACAGGCCAATGGATTGCAATCAGCCCCAGCATTTT. Protein sequence: CASSKGDRPMDCNQPQHF.

The chain links TRBV2 to TRBJ2-2, with D perhaps being TRBD1 or TRBD2 (5 bases each). CDR3 length: 15 residues. Germline V CDR1 and CDR2: SNHLY, FYNNEI. The V end lost 4 bases, the J end lost 5 bases, and 14 bases lay between the germline ends. The CDR3, as DNA: TGTGCCAGCAGTGGACCGGGGCACCGAACCGGGGAGCTGTTTTTT. Translating it yields CASSGPGHRTGELFF.

A single count supports this clone. The chain combines TRBV30 with TRBJ2-5, with 10 positions matching TRBD2. Germline V lookup: CDR1 GTSNPN, CDR2 SVGIG (reference sequence). V dropped 2 bases and J dropped 6; count of bases not matched to a gene: 6. There are 14 residues in the CDR3. CDR3 bases: TGTGCCTGGAGTAGCGGGAGGGCCGGGAAGACCCAGTACTTC. Amino acids: CAWSSGRAGKTQYF.

Concerning this clone itself: The sample has other DNA sequences that encode this CDR3 too. The chain joins TRBV27 to TRBJ1-6, with TRBD1 matching over 7 bases. This CDR3 is 14 amino acids long. In germline, CDR1 is MNHEY, CDR2 SMNVEV (reference sequence). The V segment lost 3 bases and the J segment 7 bases; nucleotides outside the gene matches: 3. The CDR3 reads CASSFGTENSPLHF. CDR3 sequence (DNA): TGTGCCAGCAGTTTTGGGACAGAGAATTCACCCCTCCACTTT.